These T cell receptor beta chains were read from a single sample in a study of cytomegalovirus exposure and HLA in healthy donors. Clones were read by immunoSEQ multiplex PCR, and TCRdb kept only the in-frame ones, dropping some. The sample yields 100,000 to 150,000 clones, more than 65% seen once. The source material was PBMCs. These receptors were obtained from a young man in good health and CMV-seronegative. Each CDR3 is given with its conserved first and last residue. A D gene is named only where the DNA matches it firmly. Rows may omit the clone size; those that give it use once, few, many or a size class.

NA,TRBJ1-1,NA,TRBV6-5,TGTGCCAGCAGAACCCCCGGTTCGGAGACTGAAGCTTTCTTT,CASRTPGSETEAFF
NA,TRBJ1-1,NA,TRBV6-1,TGTGCCAGCAGTGAAAGGGGGGGGCCCTCTGCCTCGGGCTTGAACACTGAAGCTTTCTTT,CASSERGGPSASGLNTEAFF
once,TRBJ2-5,TRBD2,TRBV2,TGTGCCAGCAGCCCGGGACTAGCCCAAGAGACCCAGTACTTC,CASSPGLAQETQYF
NA,TRBJ2-1,TRBD1,TRBV6-5,TGTGCCAGCAGTTCGCAGGGGGCGTATCGTCAGTTCTTC,CASSSQGAYRQFF
NA,TRBJ2-2,TRBD1,TRBV7-2,TGTGCCAGCACCTTCCGCCGTGGGACAGGGGCGTTTCTAGCCGGGGAGCTGTTTTTT,CASTFRRGTGAFLAGELFF
once,TRBJ2-5,TRBD2,TRBV5-1,TGCGCCAGCAGCTACGGACTAGCGGGGCAAGAGACCCAGTACTTC,CASSYGLAGQETQYF
NA,TRBJ2-1,TRBD1,TRBV25-1,TGTGCCAGCAACCCTGAGGGACAGGGGGGGAATGAGCAGTTCTTC,CASNPEGQGGNEQFF
NA,TRBJ1-1,NA,TRBV2,TGTGCCAGCAGTATGGCGCAGGGGACTGAAGCTTTCTTT,CASSMAQGTEAFF
once,TRBJ1-5,TRBD1,TRBV2,TGTGCCAGCAGTCGGGACAGGGGGAGCAATCAGCCCCAGCATTTT,CASSRDRGSNQPQHF
NA,TRBJ1-5,NA,TRBV5-1,TGCGCCAGCAGCTTGGGGGGGGATCAGCCCCAGCATTTT,CASSLGGDQPQHF
NA,TRBJ1-2,NA,TRBV5-1,TGCGCCAGCAGCCACTCGAGCTATGGCTACACCTTC,CASSHSSYGYTF
NA,TRBJ2-2,NA,TRBV5-1,TGCGCCAGCAGCTTTCGTCAGGGCGCCGGGGAGCTGTTTTTT,CASSFRQGAGELFF